The 21 T cell receptor beta chains presented below share a single source sample, sequenced in a study of human T cells and chemical hapten exposure. One entry per CDR3 protein, called by TCRdb with MiXCR from the RACE reads. This sample has about 300,000 distinct CDR3 sequences; about 5.4% occur once, and the top ten carry roughly 8.2%. The time point here: pre-sensitization, week 0. The treatment: therapeutic diphenylcyclopropenone sensitization with weekly scalp DPC. Sequencing was performed on whole blood, taken in connection with sensitization to the hapten diphenylcyclopropenone (DPC). The receptor source for this set is a woman between 18 and 29 years old with alopecia areata. Some clones in this sample may be carry-over from other donors' samples.

Many counts were recorded for this clonotype. V is TRBV20-1 and J is TRBJ2-3, with TRBD1 identical over 7 bases. The CDR3 sequence is 12 residues long. The germline gives CDR1 DFQATT, CDR2 SNEGSKA (reference sequence). V shed 6 bases, J shed 6 bases, and the junction held 6 bases outside the gene matches. The CDR3 DNA follows: TGCAGTGCCCCGACAGGGTCGGATACGCAGTATTTT. Protein: CSAPTGSDTQYF.

This clonotype was recorded at least ten times. The rearrangement links TRBV2 to TRBJ2-3; D uncertain. CDR3 length: 12 amino acids. CDR1 and CDR2 from the germline V gene are SNHLY and FYNNEI. The V and J ends lost 4 bases and 4 bases respectively, with 6 bases between them. CDR3 coding DNA: TGTGCCAGCAGTGTTGGGCCAGATACGCAGTATTTT. This translates into CASSVGPDTQYF. Drawing the rest from reference TRBV2 and TRBJ2-3, the complete variable domain is EPEVTQTPSHQVTQMGQEVILRCVPISNHLYFYWYRQILGQKVEFLVSFYNNEISEKSEIFDDQFSVERPDGSNFTLKIRSTKLEDSAMYFCASSVGPDTQYFGPGTRLTVL.

This clonotype was counted many times. The J gene is TRBJ1-2, the V gene TRBV7-2, with D unresolved. CDR1 is SGHTA and CDR2 is FQGNSA in the germline V gene. The CDR3 length is 13 residues. Trimming pared 5 bases from V and 4 bases from J, leaving 11 bases between. The CDR3 spells CASSNNGRYGYTF. In DNA, the CDR3 is TGTGCCAGCAGCAATAATGGCCGCTATGGCTACACCTTC.

In its sample, this clonotype was seen a few times. The V and J genes are TRBV10-3 and TRBJ2-2; the match to TRBD1 covers 7 bases. CDR1 is ENHRY, CDR2 SYGVKD, per germline. V gave up 2 bases and J gave up 2 bases; unmatched junction bases: 2. The CDR3 has 15 residues. DNA of the CDR3: TGTGCCATCAGTGAGGCAGGGGGAAACACCGGGGAGCTGTTTTTT. Translating gives CAISEAGGNTGELFF.

A few counts support this clonotype. The CDR3 DNA follows: TGTGCCAGCAGCCAAGAAGAGGGGTTGGAAACTGAAGCTTTCTTT. Encoded protein: CASSQEEGLETEAFF. V gene TRBV4-2 combines with J gene TRBJ1-1; D possibly corresponds to TRBD1 (5 bases). CDR1 and CDR2 from the germline V gene are LGHNA and YNFKEQ. The CDR3 is 15 residues long. V dropped 0 bases and J dropped 5 bases, with 13 bases sitting between them.

With respect to this clonotype: This may stem from a read error, because a much larger clone lies one nucleotide away. The genes are TRBV6-1 and TRBJ2-2, with D perhaps matching TRBD2 (5 bases). Germline loops: CDR1 MNHNS, CDR2 SASEGT. The CDR3 spans 15 residues. CDR3 residues: CASSEADLSTGEMFF. CDR3 nucleotide sequence: TGTGCCAGCAGTGAAGCGGATCTTTCGACCGGGGAGATGTTTTTT.

This sequence joins TRBV23-1 and TRBJ1-2; 7 nucleotides line up with TRBD1. TRBV23-1 is assigned to the ORF class and has an uncertain function. V trimming: 0 bases; J trimming: 3 bases; junction bases outside the gene matches: 16. CDR3 length: 19 residues. This CDR3 is CASSQSGTAAPLFYYGYTF. Here the CDR3 DNA reads TGCGCCAGCAGTCAATCGGGGACAGCCGCGCCACTCTTTTACTATGGCTACACCTTC.

The chain links TRBV4-2 to TRBJ1-2, with a possible D match to TRBD1 (5 bases). Trimming removed 10 bases at V and 10 bases at J, with 28 bases between. The CDR3 runs to 15 residues. CDR1 is LGHNA, CDR2 YNFKEQ, per germline. CDR3 in DNA: TGTGCCACAGGTACCCTTGGGACCGGCGGACGTTACTACACCTTC. Amino acids: CATGTLGTGGRYYTF.

The chain combines TRBV7-9 with TRBJ2-3, with TRBD2 identical over 7 bases. Germline values: CDR1 SEHNR, CDR2 FQNEAQ (reference sequence). The CDR3 is 17 amino acids. V lost 4 bases to trimming and J lost 2 bases; unmatched junction nucleotides: 12. The CDR3 is CASSSRLALRDTDTQYF. DNA for the CDR3: TGTGCCAGCAGCTCCCGACTAGCCCTCAGAGACACAGATACGCAGTATTTT.

The table lists this clonotype with many counts. The chain combines TRBV6-4 with TRBJ2-6; maybe TRBD1 (5 bases). V lost 6 bases and J lost 2, with 14 bases in between. This CDR3 is built from 16 residues. The germline V gene has CDR1 MRHNA and CDR2 SNTAGT. The CDR3 region is CASSDTTGTGANVLTF. The CDR3 coding sequence is TGTGCCAGCAGCGACACTACAGGCACTGGGGCCAACGTCCTGACTTTC.

This clonotype was observed a few times. This sequence joins TRBV28 and TRBJ1-2, with 8 bases lining up with TRBD1. Germline V lookup: CDR1 MDHEN, CDR2 SYDVKM. V was pared by 8 bases and J by 0 bases, with 11 bases of the junction left unmatched. The CDR3 contains 16 residues. The DNA for the CDR3 is TGTGCCAGCGGAGGACAGGGCGAGTCCCCTAACTATGGCTACACCTTC. This encodes CASGGQGESPNYGYTF.

This clonotype occurred a few times. The V and J genes are TRBV5-1 and TRBJ2-1; 9 bases match TRBD2. The CDR3 loop spans 18 amino acids. The V gene's germline CDR1 is SGHRS and CDR2 YFSETQ. Losses at the gene ends were 4 bases for V and 9 bases for J; bases not matched to a gene: 20. In nucleotides, the CDR3 is TGCGCCAGCAGCCCAACTTCGCGGGGGGGTACAAACGAAGGTGAGCAGTTCTTC. It yields the protein CASSPTSRGGTNEGEQFF.

This clonotype has more than one count but fewer than ten. The CDR3 sequence: CASSLIATASSYEQYF. CDR3 in DNA: TGTGCCAGCAGCTTAATTGCTACAGCCAGCTCCTACGAGCAGTACTTC. The chain couples TRBV7-9 to TRBJ2-7; D is ambiguous. The CDR3 sequence is 16 residues long. Per germline, CDR1 SEHNR and CDR2 FQNEAQ (reference sequence). Trimming shortened V by 2 bases and J by 0 bases, and 14 bases separated the two germline ends.

A remark on this clonotype: A read error may produce the germline difference seen at one junction end. The V gene is TRBV10-2, the J gene TRBJ1-1; no clear D gene. From germline, CDR1 is WSHSY and CDR2 SAAADI. This CDR3 spans 12 amino acids. CDR3 amino acids: CACSSLNTEAFF. Here the CDR3 DNA reads TGCGCCTGCAGTTCCCTGAACACTGAAGCTTTCTTT.

The chain has TRBV12-3 or TRBV12-4 and TRBJ1-4; D might be TRBD1 (6 bases). Trimming took 7 bases from V and 7 from J, leaving 16 bases between them. The CDR3 consists of 14 residues. This CDR3 reads CASTSGAMAEKLFF. CDR3 sequence (DNA): TGTGCCAGCACCTCAGGGGCAATGGCTGAAAAACTGTTTTTT.

This sequence joins TRBV12-3 or TRBV12-4 and TRBJ1-5; weak D call: TRBD1 (6 bases). Trimming shortened V by 4 bases and J by 5 bases, and 12 bases separated the two germline ends. The CDR3 has 14 residues. This chain's CDR3 is CASSYDRIYQPQHF. In DNA form, the CDR3 reads TGTGCCAGCAGTTACGACAGGATCTATCAGCCCCAGCATTTT.

This clonotype has a count of ten or more. This chain joins TRBV5-5 and TRBJ1-1; 7 nucleotides agree with TRBD1. Germline lookup yields CDR1 SGHKS and CDR2 YYEKEE (reference sequence). The CDR3 contains 13 residues. With V trimmed by 4 bases and J by 5 bases, 5 bases remained unmatched. In nucleotides, the CDR3 is TGTGCCAGCAGCACAGGGGTGTTAACTGAAGCTTTCTTT. This codes for CASSTGVLTEAFF.

A few counts support this clonotype. The gene calls are TRBV25-1 and TRBJ2-5; D unclear. The CDR3 has 14 amino acids. V was shortened by 8 bases and J by 7 bases, with 20 bases between the two germline ends. Per germline, CDR1 MGHDK and CDR2 SYGVNS. Here the CDR3 DNA reads TGTGCCAGCGGACCTTCCCCGACGGGTAGGACCCAGTACTTC. Translating it yields CASGPSPTGRTQYF.

This clonotype has more than one count but fewer than ten. This sequence joins TRBV6-5 and TRBJ2-5; D might be TRBD1 (6 bases). The CDR3 is made up of 14 amino acids. The V and J ends lost 8 bases and 2 bases respectively, with 15 bases between them. Germline loops: CDR1 MNHEY, CDR2 SVGAGI. The CDR3 loop reads CASATQDRQETQYF. CDR3 bases: TGTGCCAGCGCAACACAGGACAGACAAGAGACCCAGTACTTC.

CDR3 nucleotides: TGTGCCAGCAGTCCTTTGCAGCAAATAACCGGGGAGCTGTTTTTT. Protein product: CASSPLQQITGELFF. The chain joins TRBV6-4 to TRBJ2-2; the D is unclear. Trimming removed 5 bases at V and 5 bases at J, with 15 bases between. Per germline, CDR1 MRHNA and CDR2 SNTAGT. The CDR3 is 15 residues long.

The table lists this clonotype with many counts. The V call is TRBV7-2, the J call TRBJ1-1, with D possibly being TRBD1 (6 bases). The V end lost 5 bases, the J end lost 5 bases, and 15 bases lay between the germline ends. The CDR3 loop spans 14 amino acids. CDR1 SGHTA and CDR2 FQGNSA come from the germline V gene. The CDR3 DNA reads as TGTGCCAGCAGCCATCAGGGGCGGGGGACTGAAGCTTTCTTT. It translates to CASSHQGRGTEAFF.